The 24 T cell receptor beta chains presented below share a single source sample, sequenced in a study of blood T cell repertoires in COVID-19. Sequencing used immunoSEQ multiplex PCR; TCRdb keeps in-frame clones, though not all of them. The sample consists of almost 300,000 clones, 70% to 90% of them appearing once. Source material: peripheral blood. The receptors come from a man in his 70s with acute or convalescent COVID-19.

The chain is built from TRBV9 and TRBJ2-3; D might be TRBD2 (5 bases). The germline V gene has CDR1 SGDLS and CDR2 YYNGEE. V dropped 0 bases and J dropped 6 bases, with 14 bases sitting between them. CDR3 size: 15 residues. The CDR3 nucleotides read TGTGCCAGCAGCGTAGGACGCGGAGGTGGGGATACGCAGTATTTT. It encodes CASSVGRGGGDTQYF.

CDR3 coding DNA: TGTGCCAGCAGTTACCCAGGACACTCCGGAAACACCATATATTTT. Translating gives CASSYPGHSGNTIYF. This rearrangement joins TRBV6-6 to TRBJ1-3; a possible D gene is TRBD1 (5 bases). The germline V gene has CDR1 MNHNY and CDR2 SVGAGI (reference sequence). This CDR3 has 15 residues. Trimming cost V 2 bases and J 4 bases, with 12 bases left between them.

The chain carries TRBV13 and TRBJ1-2, with TRBD1 identical over 7 bases. This CDR3 comprises 16 residues. V shed 4 bases and J 3 bases; nucleotides not matched to a gene: 11. Germline V CDR1 and CDR2: PRHDT, FYEKMQ (reference sequence). CDR3 coding DNA: TGTGCCAGCAGCTGGAAAACGGGACAGAGGGACTATGGCTACACCTTC. Amino acids: CASSWKTGQRDYGYTF.

This clone has only one observation. The chain links TRBV7-9 to TRBJ1-1; 8 nucleotides line up with TRBD1. J lost 0 bases, V lost 4 bases, and 4 bases had no gene match. The CDR3 consists of 15 residues. Per the germline V gene, CDR1 is SEHNR and CDR2 is FQNEAQ (reference sequence). The CDR3, as DNA: TGTGCCAGCAGCTCTTGGACAGGGATGAACACTGAAGCTTTCTTT. Amino acids: CASSSWTGMNTEAFF.

This chain connects TRBV6-2 or TRBV6-3 to TRBJ1-3; the D is unclear. Per the germline V gene, CDR1 is MNHEY and CDR2 is SVGEGT. The CDR3 is 14 amino acids. The V and J ends lost 4 bases and 0 bases respectively, with 7 bases between them. CDR3 in amino acids: CASSFVYSGNTIYF. CDR3 DNA sequence: TGTGCCAGCAGTTTCGTTTACTCTGGAAACACCATATATTTT.

This chain connects TRBV5-1 to TRBJ2-1; 7 bases agree with TRBD2. CDR3 size: 15 residues. The germline gives CDR1 SGHRS, CDR2 YFSETQ. J gave up 10 bases and V 6 bases, and 16 bases lay outside the gene matches. This CDR3 reads CASIESYGGSKEQFF. DNA for the CDR3: TGCGCCAGCATAGAAAGCTACGGCGGGAGTAAGGAGCAGTTCTTC. Full variable domain (missing parts from reference TRBV5-1 and TRBJ2-1): KAGVTQTPRYLIKTRGQQVTLSCSPISGHRSVSWYQQTPGQGLQFLFEYFSETQRNKGNFPGRFSGRQFSNSRSEMNVSTLELGDSALYLCASIESYGGSKEQFFGPGTRLTVL.

V is TRBV28 and J is TRBJ2-7; D remains ambiguous. CDR1 is MDHEN and CDR2 is SYDVKM in the germline V gene. Deletions cut 6 bases from V and 2 bases from J, with 8 bases between. CDR3 length: 12 residues. The CDR3 region is CASRQSAYEQYF. CDR3 bases: TGTGCCAGCAGGCAGTCAGCCTACGAGCAGTACTTC.

The rearrangement links TRBV5-5 to TRBJ1-2, with no clear D. Germline CDR1 SGHKS, CDR2 YYEKEE (reference sequence). Trimming cost V 2 bases and J 8 bases, with 16 bases left between them. The CDR3 totals 14 residues. CDR3 sequence reads: CASSFSTAVGGYTF. In DNA, the CDR3 is TGTGCCAGCAGCTTTTCAACCGCCGTGGGCGGCTACACCTTC.

The J gene is TRBJ2-7, the V gene TRBV19; 10 bases align to TRBD1. Trimming took 4 bases from V and 6 from J; bases not matched to a gene: 12. This CDR3 is 16 amino acids long. Germline V gene sequence: CDR1 LNHDA, CDR2 SQIVND (reference sequence). The CDR3 sequence is CASSTPPGQGRREQYF. The CDR3 DNA is TGTGCCAGTAGTACCCCCCCGGGACAGGGGAGGCGCGAGCAGTACTTC.

The rearrangement uses TRBV2 and TRBJ1-6; possibly TRBD1 for D (5 bases). The germline V and J ends were trimmed by 8 bases and 5 bases, with 16 bases remaining between them. The CDR3 length is 15 residues. CDR1 and CDR2 (germline): SNHLY, FYNNEI. The CDR3 DNA reads as TGTGCCAGCGTCAGACCATCGGGGGATAATTCACCCCTCCACTTT. This gives the protein CASVRPSGDNSPLHF.

This clone appeared a few times. V and J are TRBV4-2 and TRBJ1-2; 7 bases line up with TRBD1. J gave up 2 bases and V 3 bases, and 3 bases lay outside the gene matches. Germline CDR1 LGHNA, CDR2 YNFKEQ. The CDR3 runs to 14 residues. The CDR3 DNA reads TGTGCCAGCAGCCAGAGACAGGGAAACTATGGCTACACCTTC. Protein sequence: CASSQRQGNYGYTF.

The rearrangement joins TRBV2 to TRBJ2-3; no firm D call. This CDR3 has 13 amino acids. The V gene's germline CDR1 is SNHLY and CDR2 FYNNEI. Trimming pared 7 bases from V and 1 base from J, leaving 9 bases between. DNA for the CDR3: TGTGCCAGCATACCCCGGGGCACAGATACGCAGTATTTT. It yields the protein CASIPRGTDTQYF.

This clone was seen only a few times. The genes are TRBV7-2 and TRBJ1-2; D is unresolved. The CDR3 sequence is 14 residues long. CDR1 is SGHTA and CDR2 is FQGNSA in the germline V gene. V was pared by 5 bases and J by 2 bases, with 12 bases between. The CDR3 region is CASSRTWQNYGYTF. Written as DNA, the CDR3 is TGTGCCAGCAGCCGCACGTGGCAGAACTATGGCTACACCTTC. The entire variable domain, with the rest obtained from reference TRBV7-2 and TRBJ1-2, is as follows: GAGVSQSPSNKVTEKGKDVELRCDPISGHTALYWYRQSLGQGLEFLIYFQGNSAPDKSGLPSDRFSAERTGGSVSTLTIQRTQQEDSAVYLCASSRTWQNYGYTFGSGTRLTVV.

The chain combines TRBV4-1 with TRBJ1-4, with TRBD1 matching 10 bases. The CDR3 runs to 16 residues. The germline CDR1 and CDR2 sequences are MGHRA and YSYEKL. J lost 1 base, V lost 4 bases, and 3 bases had no gene match. In DNA form, the CDR3 reads TGCGCCAGCAGCCGGACAGGGGGAATAACTAATGAAAAACTGTTTTTT. Translation: CASSRTGGITNEKLFF.

The CDR3 here is CASSAGTGVSFQHF. The CDR3 bases are TGTGCCAGTAGTGCAGGGACAGGGGTAAGCTTCCAGCATTTT. This chain connects TRBV19 to TRBJ1-5, with TRBD1 matching 10 bases. This CDR3 spans 14 amino acids. The V segment lost 5 bases and the J segment 12 bases; nucleotides outside the gene matches: 10. CDR1 and CDR2 from the germline V gene are LNHDA and SQIVND (reference sequence).

The gene calls are TRBV2 and TRBJ2-6; D call uncertain. The V and J ends lost 11 bases and 0 bases respectively, with 11 bases between them. Germline-derived CDR1 and CDR2 are SNHLY and FYNNEI. The CDR3 is made up of 14 amino acids. The CDR3 nucleotides read TGTGCCGGCACCGTATCCTCTGGGGCCAACGTCCTGACTTTC. It yields the protein CAGTVSSGANVLTF.

V usage is TRBV4-1 and J usage is TRBJ2-2, with TRBD2 as a possible D gene (6 bases). The CDR3 runs to 19 residues. Germline V gene sequence: CDR1 MGHRA, CDR2 YSYEKL. Deletions cut 1 base from V and 2 bases from J, with 20 bases between. Written as DNA, the CDR3 is TGCGCCAGCAGCCAAGGGAGAGGGATGGCGGGAATAAACACCGGGGAGCTGTTTTTT. Protein product: CASSQGRGMAGINTGELFF.

V usage is TRBV19 and J usage is TRBJ1-6; D gene ambiguous. The germline gives CDR1 LNHDA, CDR2 SQIVND (reference sequence). V dropped 5 bases and J dropped 10 bases, with 15 bases sitting between them. The CDR3 runs 14 residues. DNA of the CDR3: TGTGCCAGTAGTGGGCCCGGGGATGGCTCACCCCTCCACTTT. This encodes CASSGPGDGSPLHF.

This chain links TRBV7-2 with TRBJ2-3; TRBD1 agrees at 9 bases. The CDR3 contains 16 residues. The junction had 7 bases not matched to a gene; V was cut back by 3 bases and J by 3 bases. Germline CDR1 SGHTA, CDR2 FQGNSA. The CDR3 protein is CASSFPGQGITDTQYF. CDR3 nucleotide sequence: TGTGCCAGCAGCTTCCCGGGACAGGGTATTACAGATACGCAGTATTTT.

This clone was seen just once. For the CDR3, the DNA is TGCGCCAGCAACCCAAGACCGGGACAGGGAACCTACGAGCAGTACTTC. This sequence encodes CASNPRPGQGTYEQYF. V gene TRBV4-1 combines with J gene TRBJ2-7; 9 bases are shared with TRBD1. CDR3 length: 16 amino acids. With V trimmed by 7 bases and J by 2 bases, 12 bases remained unmatched. Germline-derived CDR1 and CDR2 are MGHRA and YSYEKL.

The chain has TRBV19 and TRBJ1-6, with D possibly TRBD1 on 6 matching bases. The CDR3 runs to 17 residues. Per the germline V gene, CDR1 is LNHDA and CDR2 is SQIVND (reference sequence). Trimming left V 3 bases short and J 0 bases short, with 12 bases between. CDR3 loop: CASSMRTGSSYNSPLHF. CDR3 bases: TGTGCCAGTAGTATGAGAACAGGGAGCTCCTATAATTCACCCCTCCACTTT. The full variable domain, its missing parts supplied by reference TRBV19 and TRBJ1-6, is DGGITQSPKYLFRKEGQNVTLSCEQNLNHDAMYWYRQDPGQGLRLIYYSQIVNDFQKGDIAEGYSVSREKKESFPLTVTSAQKNPTAFYLCASSMRTGSSYNSPLHFGNGTRLTVT.

The V and J genes are TRBV3-1 (or the pseudogene TRBV3-2) and TRBJ1-6; D may be TRBD1 (5 bases). The germline V gene has CDR1 LGHDT and CDR2 YNNKEL (reference sequence). The V and J ends lost 6 bases and 7 bases respectively, with 10 bases between them. The CDR3 is 13 amino acids. The CDR3 DNA sequence: TGTGCCAGCAGTTCGACAGAGAATTCACCCCTCCACTTT. This gives the protein CASSSTENSPLHF.

J is TRBJ1-2 and V is TRBV7-5; the table calls TRBD1, which could not be checked here. TRBV7-5 is designated a pseudogene. The CDR3 covers 17 residues. CDR3 nucleotide sequence: TGTGTCAGAAGCCATTCGGACAAACCGACCTGGGGCTATGGCTACACCTTC. It specifies CVRSHSDKPTWGYGYTF.

This clone was observed a single time. The J gene is TRBJ1-6, the V gene TRBV5-6, with a tentative D call TRBD1 (5 bases). The CDR3 runs to 13 residues. Germline V gene lookup returns CDR1 SGHDT and CDR2 YYEEEE. The V end lost 5 bases, the J end lost 8 bases, and 11 bases lay between the germline ends. CDR3 sequence (DNA): TGTGCCAGCAGGGTGGGGGGGGATTCACCCCTCCACTTT. As protein: CASRVGGDSPLHF.